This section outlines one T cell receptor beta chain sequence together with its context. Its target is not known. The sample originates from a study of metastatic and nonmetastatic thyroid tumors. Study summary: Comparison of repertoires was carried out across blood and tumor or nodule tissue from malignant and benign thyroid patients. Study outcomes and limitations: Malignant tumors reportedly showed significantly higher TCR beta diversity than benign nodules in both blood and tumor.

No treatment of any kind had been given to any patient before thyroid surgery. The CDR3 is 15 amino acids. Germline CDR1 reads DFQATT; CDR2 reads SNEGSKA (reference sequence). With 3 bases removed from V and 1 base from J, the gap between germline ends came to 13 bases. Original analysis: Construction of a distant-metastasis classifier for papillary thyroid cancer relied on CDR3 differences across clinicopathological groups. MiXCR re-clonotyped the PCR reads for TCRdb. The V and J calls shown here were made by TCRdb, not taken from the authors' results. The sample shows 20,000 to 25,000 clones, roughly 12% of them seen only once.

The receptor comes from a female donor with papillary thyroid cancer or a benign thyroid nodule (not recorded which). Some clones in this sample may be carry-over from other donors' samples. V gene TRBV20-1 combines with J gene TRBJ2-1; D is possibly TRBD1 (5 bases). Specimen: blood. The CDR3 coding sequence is TGCAGTGCTAGGTCCCTTAGGGGATCCTACAATGAGCAGTTCTTC. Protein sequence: CSARSLRGSYNEQFF.